A single sample is the source of the 5 T cell receptor beta chains below, sequenced in a study of metastatic and nonmetastatic thyroid tumors. TCRdb re-called clones via MiXCR from the PCR reads. The sample lists about 30,000 clones, 25% to 35% seen once, with approximately 30% in the top ten. Thyroid surgery was performed in patients who had received no treatment beforehand. The sequenced sample was blood. These receptors originate from a female donor with papillary thyroid cancer or a benign thyroid nodule (not recorded which). Some clones in this sample may be carry-over from other donors' samples.

The chain recombines TRBV11-2 with TRBJ1-2; D not certain. There are 17 residues in the CDR3. Per the germline V gene, CDR1 is SGHAT and CDR2 is FQNNGV. V gave up 3 bases and J gave up 2 bases, with 19 bases separating them. CDR3 nucleotides: TGTGCCAGCAGCTTCCACGGGGTCCAGCAAGTGAACTATGGCTACACCTTC. The encoded protein is CASSFHGVQQVNYGYTF.

This clone is a singleton in its sample. The chain uses TRBV11-2 and TRBJ2-2; D call uncertain. CDR1 SGHAT and CDR2 FQNNGV come from the germline V gene. The ends were cut back, 2 bases at V and 7 bases at J, with 14 bases in the middle. This CDR3 comprises 15 residues. This chain's CDR3 is CASSLSRRNLGELFF. CDR3 coding DNA: TGTGCCAGCAGCTTATCCCGTAGGAATCTCGGGGAGCTGTTTTTT.

This clone appeared a few times. This sequence joins TRBV12-5 and TRBJ2-6; D is perhaps TRBD2 (6 bases). Trimming removed 5 bases at V and 0 bases at J, with 11 bases between. This CDR3 comprises 16 residues. Germline values: CDR1 LGHNT, CDR2 FRNRAP. CDR3 nucleotides: TGTGCTAGTGGTGGAGACGGGAGCTCTGGGGCCAACGTCCTGACTTTC. Protein product: CASGGDGSSGANVLTF.

A few counts support this clone. The chain recombines TRBV19 with TRBJ2-7; tentatively, D is TRBD2 (5 bases). This CDR3 comprises 12 residues. Germline-derived CDR1 and CDR2 are LNHDA and SQIVND (reference sequence). Trimming took off 8 bases at V and 0 bases at J, with 8 bases between the two ends. The CDR3 sequence: CASGEGSYEQYF. The CDR3 DNA is TGTGCCAGTGGTGAGGGCTCCTACGAGCAGTACTTC.

This clone was observed a few times. The rearrangement joins TRBV24-1 to TRBJ1-5, with a weak D call TRBD1 (5 bases). Germline loops: CDR1 KGHDR, CDR2 SFDVKD. Trimming left V 2 bases short and J 6 bases short, with 13 bases between. The CDR3 length is 15 residues. Here the CDR3 DNA reads TGTGCCACCAGTGATTCCAGGAGGGGTGGTCAGCCCCAGCATTTT. Residues: CATSDSRRGGQPQHF.